The TCR beta chain described here comes from a study of PD-L1 blockade in urothelial cancer. Study summary: When patients started atezolizumab in the mid-2010s, it was given at 1,200 mg intravenously every 3 weeks. Blood yielded a median of about 150,000 T cells per sample. Males with bladder-origin urothelial cancer constituted most of the roughly 29 patients.

Sequencing used immunoSEQ multiplex PCR; TCRdb keeps in-frame clones, though not all of them. The profile covers tens of thousands of clones, with 85% appearing a single time and nearly 15% taken by the ten largest. V dropped 4 bases and J dropped 0; count of bases not matched to a gene: 7. The CDR3 contains 16 residues. CDR1 is LNHDA, CDR2 SQIVND, per germline (reference sequence). The time point here: pretreatment peripheral blood. Study-level points and caveats: Clones that were tumor-associated expanded more in the blood of durable-benefit patients at 3 weeks.

In regard to this clone: Its antigen is still unknown.

J is TRBJ2-3 and V is TRBV19; TRBD1 matches 7 bases. The receptor's source is a man aged 80 or over with urothelial cancer. The starting material was PBMCs, obtained around atezolizumab (anti-PD-L1) treatment. This chain's CDR3 is CASSRGTVPSTDTQYF. CDR3 in DNA: TGTGCCAGTAGTAGGGGGACAGTCCCTAGCACAGATACGCAGTATTTT.